This T cell receptor beta chain derives from a study of blood T cell repertoires in COVID-19. Sequencing was performed with immunoSEQ multiplex PCR; in TCRdb, only in-frame clones are kept and a portion is missing. The sample includes about 210,000 clones, 82% of them seen just once. The sequenced material came from peripheral blood. This TCR came from a middle-aged woman with acute or convalescent COVID-19.

This CDR3 is CASSGITGPRAFF. CDR3 DNA: TGTGCCAGCAGTGGTATTACAGGCCCCCGGGCTTTCTTT. The chain carries TRBV27 and TRBJ1-1; tentatively, D is TRBD1 (5 bases). Germline V gene lookup returns CDR1 MNHEY and CDR2 SMNVEV (reference sequence). The CDR3 is 13 residues long. V shed 5 bases and J shed 11 bases, with 18 bases lying between them.